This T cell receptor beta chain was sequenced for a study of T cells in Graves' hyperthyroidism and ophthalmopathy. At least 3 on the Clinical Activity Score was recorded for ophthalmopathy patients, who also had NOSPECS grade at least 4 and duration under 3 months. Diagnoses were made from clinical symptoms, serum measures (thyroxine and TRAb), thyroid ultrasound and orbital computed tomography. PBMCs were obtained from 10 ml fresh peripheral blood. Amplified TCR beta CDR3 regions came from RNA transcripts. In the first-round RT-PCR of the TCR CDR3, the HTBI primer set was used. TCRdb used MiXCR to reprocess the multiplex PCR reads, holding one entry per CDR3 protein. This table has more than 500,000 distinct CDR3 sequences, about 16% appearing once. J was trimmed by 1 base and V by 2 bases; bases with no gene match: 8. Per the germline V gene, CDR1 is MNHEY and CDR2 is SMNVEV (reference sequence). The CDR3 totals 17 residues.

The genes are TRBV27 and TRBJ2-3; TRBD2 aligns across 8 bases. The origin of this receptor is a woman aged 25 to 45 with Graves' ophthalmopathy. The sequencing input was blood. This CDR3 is CASSLQPGLVGTDTQYF. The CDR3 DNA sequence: TGTGCCAGCAGTTTACAGCCGGGACTAGTGGGCACAGATACGCAGTATTTT.